A selection of T cell receptor beta chains follows, all from one sample in a study of human T cells and chemical hapten exposure. One entry per CDR3 protein results from TCRdb running MiXCR on the RACE reads. Of approximately 33,000 distinct CDR3 sequences in the sample, less than 8% were seen once. The material sequenced was whole blood. The origin of the receptors is a human donor in good health. Some clones in this sample may be carry-over from other donors' samples. Each CDR3 is given with its conserved first and last residue. A D gene is named only where the DNA matches it firmly. Rows give clone size only sometimes, using once, few, many, or a class for an expanded clone.

cdr3_aa: CASSPRGLAGGQDYEQYF
cdr3_nt: TGTGCCAGCAGCCCCCGGGGACTAGCGGGAGGGCAAGACTACGAGCAGTACTTC
clone_size: few
d_call: TRBD2
v_call: TRBV11-2
j_call: TRBJ2-7

cdr3_aa: CASSEGQSSYNEHFF
cdr3_nt: TGTGCCAGCAGCGAGGGACAAAGCTCCTACAATGAGCATTTCTTC
clone_size: -
d_call: -
v_call: TRBV7-2
j_call: TRBJ2-1

cdr3_aa: CASSGWPHLPTEQFF
cdr3_nt: TGTGCCAGCAGCGGGTGGCCCCATCTTCCCACTGAGCAGTTCTTC
clone_size: many
d_call: -
v_call: TRBV11-2
j_call: TRBJ2-1

cdr3_aa: CASSLGTKYGDTF
cdr3_nt: TGTGCCAGCAGTTTAGGGACAAAATATGGCGACACCTTC
clone_size: -
d_call: -
v_call: TRBV28
j_call: TRBJ1-2

cdr3_aa: CSVDRGKRNEQFF
cdr3_nt: TGCAGCGTTGACAGGGGAAAAAGGAATGAGCAGTTCTTC
clone_size: -
d_call: -
v_call: TRBV29-1
j_call: TRBJ2-1

cdr3_aa: CSVVGTGRGFTDTQYF
cdr3_nt: TGCAGCGTTGTGGGGACAGGGAGGGGATTCACAGATACGCAGTATTTT
clone_size: many
d_call: TRBD1
v_call: TRBV29-1
j_call: TRBJ2-3

cdr3_aa: CASSWDRDPNREFF
cdr3_nt: TGTGCCAGCAGCTGGGACCGGGACCCTAATCGGGAGTTCTTC
clone_size: once
d_call: -
v_call: TRBV5-6
j_call: TRBJ2-1

cdr3_aa: CASSRVQQGNTEAFF
cdr3_nt: TGTGCCAGCTCAAGGGTACAACAGGGGAACACTGAAGCTTTCTTT
clone_size: many
d_call: -
v_call: TRBV18
j_call: TRBJ1-1

cdr3_aa: CASRPDPYEKLFF
cdr3_nt: TGTGCCAGCAGGCCAGACCCCTATGAAAAACTGTTTTTT
clone_size: many
d_call: -
v_call: TRBV28
j_call: TRBJ1-4

cdr3_aa: CSARESGTGDSQPQHF
cdr3_nt: TGCAGTGCTAGAGAGTCCGGGACAGGGGACAGTCAGCCCCAGCATTTT
clone_size: many
d_call: TRBD1
v_call: TRBV20-1
j_call: TRBJ1-5

cdr3_aa: CASSAKTSGTGGRQPQHF
cdr3_nt: TGTGCCAGCAGTGCAAAAACTTCCGGGACAGGGGGTCGACAGCCCCAGCATTTT
clone_size: -
d_call: TRBD1
v_call: TRBV12-3/TRBV12-4
j_call: TRBJ1-5

cdr3_aa: CSATLKGGYEQYF
cdr3_nt: TGCAGTGCTACACTCAAGGGCGGCTACGAGCAGTACTTC
clone_size: -
d_call: -
v_call: TRBV20-1
j_call: TRBJ2-7

cdr3_aa: CASSHRGAGNYGYTF
cdr3_nt: TGTGCCAGCAGCCACAGGGGCGCGGGGAACTATGGCTACACCTTC
clone_size: -
d_call: -
v_call: TRBV3-1
j_call: TRBJ1-2

cdr3_aa: CASSFTRDGEQFF
cdr3_nt: TGTGCCAGCAGCTTTACGCGGGACGGCGAGCAGTTCTTC
clone_size: -
d_call: -
v_call: TRBV12-3/TRBV12-4
j_call: TRBJ2-1

cdr3_aa: CASILNGASGTYEQYF
cdr3_nt: TGTGCCAGCATTCTCAACGGGGCTAGCGGGACCTACGAGCAGTACTTC
clone_size: many
d_call: TRBD2
v_call: TRBV28
j_call: TRBJ2-7

cdr3_aa: CARLKGAGTGGPNRPLSGANVLTF
cdr3_nt: TGTGCCAGACTGAAGGGTGCCGGGACAGGGGGCCCGAATAGGCCATTATCTGGGGCCAACGTCCTGACTTTC
clone_size: many
d_call: TRBD1
v_call: TRBV2
j_call: TRBJ2-6

cdr3_aa: CASSPSQRGGRQETQYF
cdr3_nt: TGTGCCAGCAGCCCCTCCCAGCGGGGGGGCCGACAAGAGACCCAGTACTTC
clone_size: few
d_call: TRBD2
v_call: TRBV3-1
j_call: TRBJ2-5

cdr3_aa: CASSETGAFRDTQYF
cdr3_nt: TGTGCCAGCAGTGAAACGGGGGCCTTTAGAGATACGCAGTATTTT
clone_size: few
d_call: -
v_call: TRBV2
j_call: TRBJ2-3

cdr3_aa: CASSPLKSYEQYF
cdr3_nt: TGTGCCAGCAGCCCACTTAAATCCTACGAGCAGTACTTC
clone_size: few
d_call: -
v_call: TRBV28
j_call: TRBJ2-7

cdr3_aa: CASLSGGAGEKLFF
cdr3_nt: TGTGCCAGCCTTTCAGGGGGCGCCGGAGAAAAACTGTTTTTT
clone_size: -
d_call: TRBD1
v_call: TRBV18
j_call: TRBJ1-4

cdr3_aa: CASSLVNQPQHF
cdr3_nt: TGTGCCAGCAGTCTTGTCAATCAGCCCCAGCATTTT
clone_size: many
d_call: -
v_call: TRBV28
j_call: TRBJ1-5

cdr3_aa: CASSLGGSPGELFF
cdr3_nt: TGTGCCAGCAGCTTAGGGGGGTCTCCCGGGGAGCTGTTTTTT
clone_size: many
d_call: -
v_call: TRBV11-1
j_call: TRBJ2-2

cdr3_aa: CASSLLPNEQFF
cdr3_nt: TGTGCCAGCAGCTTATTGCCGAATGAGCAGTTCTTC
clone_size: medium-sized
d_call: -
v_call: TRBV7-9
j_call: TRBJ2-1

cdr3_aa: CASSPKTSGGAGETQYF
cdr3_nt: TGCGCCAGCAGCCCAAAGACTAGCGGGGGGGCAGGGGAGACCCAGTACTTC
clone_size: -
d_call: TRBD2
v_call: TRBV5-1
j_call: TRBJ2-5

cdr3_aa: CASSLGGGAPGDTQYF
cdr3_nt: TGTGCCAGCAGTTTAGGTGGAGGGGCCCCCGGAGATACGCAGTATTTT
clone_size: many
d_call: -
v_call: TRBV28
j_call: TRBJ2-3

cdr3_aa: CASSRGLAGAYNEQFF
cdr3_nt: TGTGCCAGTAGTCGGGGACTAGCGGGGGCATACAATGAGCAGTTCTTC
clone_size: many
d_call: TRBD2
v_call: TRBV19
j_call: TRBJ2-1

cdr3_aa: CASSVSGTSTDTQYF
cdr3_nt: TGTGCCAGCAGCGTCAGCGGGACCAGCACAGATACGCAGTATTTT
clone_size: many
d_call: TRBD2
v_call: TRBV9
j_call: TRBJ2-3

cdr3_aa: CSAKGLSGYEQYF
cdr3_nt: TGCAGTGCCAAGGGACTATCTGGGTACGAGCAGTACTTC
clone_size: -
d_call: TRBD2
v_call: TRBV20-1
j_call: TRBJ2-7

cdr3_aa: CASSLGQECF
cdr3_nt: TGTGCCAGCAGCCTAGGACAGGAGTGCTTC
clone_size: -
d_call: TRBD1
v_call: TRBV5-6
j_call: TRBJ2-7

cdr3_aa: CASSQDREETQYF
cdr3_nt: TGCGCCAGCAGCCAAGACCGAGAGGAGACCCAGTACTTC
clone_size: -
d_call: -
v_call: TRBV4-3
j_call: TRBJ2-5

cdr3_aa: CASAVGGTATNEKLFF
cdr3_nt: TGCGCCAGCGCTGTTGGCGGGACTGCAACTAATGAAAAACTGTTTTTT
clone_size: -
d_call: -
v_call: TRBV5-1
j_call: TRBJ1-4

cdr3_aa: CASSLGGPDGPYGYTF
cdr3_nt: TGCGCCAGCAGCTTGGGGGGCCCGGACGGCCCCTATGGCTACACCTTC
clone_size: -
d_call: -
v_call: TRBV5-1
j_call: TRBJ1-2

cdr3_aa: CATSVSGLTDTQYF
cdr3_nt: TGTGCCACCAGTGTCAGCGGACTCACAGATACGCAGTATTTT
clone_size: many
d_call: -
v_call: TRBV24-1
j_call: TRBJ2-3

cdr3_aa: CASSLGGSGGTYNEQFF
cdr3_nt: TGCGCCAGCAGCTTGGGCGGTAGCGGAGGGACCTACAATGAGCAGTTCTTC
clone_size: many
d_call: -
v_call: TRBV5-1
j_call: TRBJ2-1

cdr3_aa: CASSQAGEVDEQFF
cdr3_nt: TGTGCCAGCAGCCAAGCGGGGGAGGTCGATGAGCAGTTCTTC
clone_size: many
d_call: -
v_call: TRBV3-1
j_call: TRBJ2-1

cdr3_aa: CASSPKDRDFNSPLHF
cdr3_nt: TGTGCCAGCAGCCCCAAGGACAGGGACTTTAATTCACCCCTCCACTTT
clone_size: many
d_call: TRBD1
v_call: TRBV4-2
j_call: TRBJ1-6

cdr3_aa: CASSLIQGAIASTEAFF
cdr3_nt: TGTGCCAGCAGCTTGATTCAGGGGGCGATAGCGTCCACTGAAGCTTTCTTT
clone_size: few
d_call: TRBD1
v_call: TRBV5-6
j_call: TRBJ1-1

cdr3_aa: CASTRGNSPLHF
cdr3_nt: TGTGCCAGCACCAGGGGAAATTCACCCCTCCACTTT
clone_size: many
d_call: -
v_call: TRBV25-1
j_call: TRBJ1-6

cdr3_aa: CASSQETGMGSGWRETQYF
cdr3_nt: TGCGCCAGCAGCCAAGAAACGGGGATGGGATCCGGATGGAGGGAGACCCAGTACTTC
clone_size: few
d_call: -
v_call: TRBV4-1
j_call: TRBJ2-5

cdr3_aa: CAWSVAGSGVNTEAFF
cdr3_nt: TGTGCCTGGAGTGTGGCTGGCTCAGGGGTGAACACTGAAGCTTTCTTT
clone_size: -
d_call: -
v_call: TRBV30
j_call: TRBJ1-1

cdr3_aa: CASSNLLQAEAFF
cdr3_nt: TGTGCCAGCAGCAACCTTTTACAGGCTGAAGCTTTCTTT
clone_size: few
d_call: -
v_call: TRBV7-9
j_call: TRBJ1-1

cdr3_aa: CASGLGDRASNEQFF
cdr3_nt: TGTGCTAGTGGTTTAGGGGACAGGGCTAGCAATGAGCAGTTCTTC
clone_size: -
d_call: TRBD1
v_call: TRBV12-5
j_call: TRBJ2-1

cdr3_aa: CASSLTWGNTIYF
cdr3_nt: TGTGCCAGCAGCCTGACGTGGGGAAACACCATATATTTT
clone_size: -
d_call: -
v_call: TRBV5-6
j_call: TRBJ1-3

cdr3_aa: CASSREGPLYRNTEAFF
cdr3_nt: TGTGCCAGCAGTAGGGAGGGACCCCTCTATAGGAACACTGAAGCTTTCTTT
clone_size: -
d_call: -
v_call: TRBV6-5
j_call: TRBJ1-1

cdr3_aa: CASSYKDRNNQPQHF
cdr3_nt: TGTGCCAGCAGTTACAAAGACAGAAACAATCAGCCCCAGCATTTT
clone_size: few
d_call: -
v_call: TRBV6-2/TRBV6-3
j_call: TRBJ1-5

cdr3_aa: CASSVTTIPARDKQYF
cdr3_nt: TGTGCCAGCAGCGTTACGACCATACCTGCCCGGGACAAGCAGTATTTT
clone_size: many
d_call: -
v_call: TRBV7-9
j_call: TRBJ2-3

cdr3_aa: CASSLVGGQDTQYF
cdr3_nt: TGCGCCAGCAGCTTAGTGGGGGGGCAAGATACGCAGTATTTT
clone_size: many
d_call: -
v_call: TRBV5-1
j_call: TRBJ2-3

cdr3_aa: CASKVRGWTDYTGELFF
cdr3_nt: TGTGCCAGCAAAGTTAGGGGATGGACGGACTACACCGGGGAGCTGTTTTTT
clone_size: many
d_call: -
v_call: TRBV27
j_call: TRBJ2-2

cdr3_aa: CASSQLSGTQYF
cdr3_nt: TGCGCCAGCAGCCAACTGTCCGGGACCCAGTACTTC
clone_size: -
d_call: -
v_call: TRBV4-1
j_call: TRBJ2-5

cdr3_aa: CSARGTSNQPQHF
cdr3_nt: TGCAGTGCTAGGGGAACTAGCAATCAGCCCCAGCATTTT
clone_size: many
d_call: -
v_call: TRBV20-1
j_call: TRBJ1-5

cdr3_aa: CSVGDRGDGDNF
cdr3_nt: TGCAGCGTTGGGGACAGGGGCGATGGCGACAACTTC
clone_size: few
d_call: TRBD1
v_call: TRBV29-1
j_call: TRBJ1-2

cdr3_aa: CASSSETGSGQYF
cdr3_nt: TGTGCCAGCAGCTCCGAGACAGGCTCGGGACAGTACTTC
clone_size: many
d_call: -
v_call: TRBV7-6
j_call: TRBJ2-7

cdr3_aa: CASGSQGGEGTEAFF
cdr3_nt: TGTGCCAGCGGATCGCAGGGGGGTGAGGGCACTGAAGCTTTCTTT
clone_size: -
d_call: TRBD1
v_call: TRBV12-3/TRBV12-4
j_call: TRBJ1-1

cdr3_aa: CASSRLVVTDTQYF
cdr3_nt: TGTGCCAGCAGCCGTTTAGTGGTAACAGATACGCAGTATTTT
clone_size: many
d_call: -
v_call: TRBV7-2
j_call: TRBJ2-3

cdr3_aa: CASSEPRGDLNTEAFF
cdr3_nt: TGTGCCAGCAGCGAGCCCAGGGGGGATCTGAACACTGAAGCTTTCTTT
clone_size: few
d_call: TRBD1
v_call: TRBV11-1
j_call: TRBJ1-1

cdr3_aa: CASSGGGRGDYNEQFF
cdr3_nt: TGTGCCAGCAGCGGAGGAGGACGGGGGGACTACAATGAGCAGTTCTTC
clone_size: many
d_call: TRBD2
v_call: TRBV9
j_call: TRBJ2-1

cdr3_aa: CASRKEGRTGELFF
cdr3_nt: TGTGCCAGCAGGAAGGAAGGGCGGACCGGGGAGCTGTTTTTT
clone_size: -
d_call: -
v_call: TRBV2
j_call: TRBJ2-2

cdr3_aa: CASSQEAGAKNIQYF
cdr3_nt: TGTGCCAGCAGCCAAGAGGCTGGGGCCAAAAACATTCAGTACTTC
clone_size: -
d_call: -
v_call: TRBV4-2
j_call: TRBJ2-4

cdr3_aa: CASSLTGVDYEQYF
cdr3_nt: TGTGCCAGCAGCTTAACTGGGGTTGACTACGAGCAGTACTTC
clone_size: few
d_call: -
v_call: TRBV7-9
j_call: TRBJ2-7

cdr3_aa: CASSVTGGRTEAFF
cdr3_nt: TGTGCCAGCAGCGTCACAGGGGGCCGGACTGAAGCTTTCTTT
clone_size: few
d_call: TRBD1
v_call: TRBV7-2
j_call: TRBJ1-1